The clone carrying this T cell receptor (beta chain) was seen a single time. What it binds is unknown. This entry is derived from a study of shared clonotypes between healthy human individuals. The table came from immunoSEQ multiplex PCR; TCRdb's copy has only in-frame clones and leaves some out. The table lists hundreds of thousands of clones, about 96% of them singletons. This CDR3 region has 12 residues. Germline V gene lookup returns CDR1 SEHNR and CDR2 FQNEAQ (reference sequence). V gave up 4 bases and J gave up 9 bases, with 10 bases separating them. Study-wide results and caveats: Even with large depth, rarefaction showed that sorted-subset sequencing was incomplete.

Selected positively for CCR7 and CD45RO-negative, naive CD8 cells excluded terminally differentiated effector memory CD45RA+ cells. The chain employs TRBV7-9 and TRBJ2-1; D remains unclear. The TCR sequence derives from a woman aged 25 to 39 in good health. Input material: naive CD8+ T cells sorted from blood. Here the CDR3 reads CASSSISGEQFF. In nucleotides, the CDR3 is TGTGCCAGCAGCTCCATCTCTGGTGAGCAGTTCTTC.